These T cell receptor beta chains were read from a single sample in a study of beta chain features in type 1 diabetes. Profiling relied on immunoSEQ multiplex PCR, and the TCRdb table lists in-frame clones only, not all of them. Of fewer than 500,000 clones detected, approximately 15% appear once; the ten largest clones hold roughly 0.04%. The sample consisted of naive CD4+ T cells from blood. These receptors were taken from a young man in good health. CDR3s include the opening cysteine and the closing phenylalanine or tryptophan. The D gene is left open where the match is weak. The listing skips clone size in some rows; elsewhere it reads once, few, many or a size class.

J gene,CDR3 length,clone size,D gene,V gene,CDR3 DNA,CDR3 protein
TRBJ2-2,12,few,-,TRBV7-2,TGTGCCAGCAGCTTAGAACTGGGGGAGCTGTTTTTT,CASSLELGELFF
TRBJ2-5,15,-,-,TRBV29-1,TGCAGCCTCGTGGGGACGGAGCCCTTCCAAGAGACCCAGTACTTC,CSLVGTEPFQETQYF
TRBJ2-3,14,-,-,TRBV30,TGTGCCAGGAGGGGCGGGACTAGCACAGATACGCAGTATTTT,CARRGGTSTDTQYF
TRBJ2-1,16,few,-,TRBV29-1,TGCAGCGTTTATACCTTCGGGGGCGATTCCTACAATGAGCAGTTCTTC,CSVYTFGGDSYNEQFF
TRBJ2-1,17,few,TRBD2,TRBV9,TGTGCCAGCAGCGTAGACCCACGCGGGAGATCATACAATGAGCAGTTCTTC,CASSVDPRGRSYNEQFF
TRBJ2-5,14,-,TRBD2,TRBV7-2,TGTGCCACTCGGACTAGCGGAGTCCTGGAGACCCAGTACTTC,CATRTSGVLETQYF
TRBJ2-1,16,-,TRBD2,TRBV4-3,TGCGCCAGCAGCCAAGTTGCAGCGGGAGTCGGGAATGAGCAGTTCTTC,CASSQVAAGVGNEQFF
TRBJ2-3,15,-,-,TRBV19,TGTGCCAGTAGTATGTTGGACAGCCCCACAGATACGCAGTATTTT,CASSMLDSPTDTQYF
TRBJ1-5,14,few,TRBD1,TRBV29-1,TGCAGCGTTGGTGAGACAGGGGGATATCAGCCCCAGCATTTT,CSVGETGGYQPQHF
TRBJ2-2,16,few,TRBD1,TRBV7-7,TGTGCTAGCAGCCCTCCGGGACAGGCCGTCACCGGGGAGCTGTTTTTT,CASSPPGQAVTGELFF
TRBJ1-1,14,few,-,TRBV18,TGTGCCAGCTCACCACAGGGAAGGCACACTGAAGCTTTCTTT,CASSPQGRHTEAFF
TRBJ2-2,15,-,-,TRBV5-1,TGCGCCAGCAGCTTGTTTTCAACGAACACCGGGGAGCTGTTTTTT,CASSLFSTNTGELFF
TRBJ2-3,14,few,TRBD1,TRBV30,TGTGCCTGGAGGACAGGGGGCTTCACAGATACGCAGTATTTT,CAWRTGGFTDTQYF
TRBJ2-5,13,-,TRBD2,TRBV10-3,TGTGCCATAACTAGCGGGGGACAAGAGACCCAGTACTTC,CAITSGGQETQYF
TRBJ1-3,16,-,-,TRBV30,TGTGCCTGGAGTCCTCGTGGGGTAGACTCTGGAAACACCATATATTTT,CAWSPRGVDSGNTIYF
TRBJ1-5,15,-,-,TRBV5-1,TGCGCCAGCAGCTTGGGTGGCGTAGTTGGCCAGCCCCAGCATTTT,CASSLGGVVGQPQHF
TRBJ2-3,13,few,-,TRBV19,TGTGCCAGTAGTAGGGTCGTTACAGATACGCAGTATTTT,CASSRVVTDTQYF
TRBJ2-1,16,-,-,TRBV21-1,TGTGCCAGCAGCAAAAAAACAGTTCTACCTTACAATGAGCAGTTCTTC,CASSKKTVLPYNEQFF